This TCR beta chain was documented in a study of response to subunit inactivated influenza vaccine. Whole-study findings and limits: Authors suggested seasonal influenza vaccinations each recruit few new T cells.

TCRdb re-called the RT-PCR reads through MiXCR, storing one row per CDR3 protein. The sample lists around 520,000 distinct CDR3 sequences, 10% to 15% occurring once. This clonotype was counted only a few times. Its antigen is currently unknown. This sequence was found in a middle-aged man who received an inactivated influenza vaccine. The material sequenced was PBMCs from blood, taken on the day of vaccination.

CDR3 in DNA: TGTGCCAGCAGCTTGGAGGACCAAGAGACCCAGTACTTC. It yields the protein CASSLEDQETQYF. The gene calls are TRBV5-6 and TRBJ2-5; D uncertain. Germline CDR1 SGHDT, CDR2 YYEEEE. The V gene lost 0 bases and the J gene lost 0 bases, with 3 bases spanning the gap. This CDR3 has 13 residues.